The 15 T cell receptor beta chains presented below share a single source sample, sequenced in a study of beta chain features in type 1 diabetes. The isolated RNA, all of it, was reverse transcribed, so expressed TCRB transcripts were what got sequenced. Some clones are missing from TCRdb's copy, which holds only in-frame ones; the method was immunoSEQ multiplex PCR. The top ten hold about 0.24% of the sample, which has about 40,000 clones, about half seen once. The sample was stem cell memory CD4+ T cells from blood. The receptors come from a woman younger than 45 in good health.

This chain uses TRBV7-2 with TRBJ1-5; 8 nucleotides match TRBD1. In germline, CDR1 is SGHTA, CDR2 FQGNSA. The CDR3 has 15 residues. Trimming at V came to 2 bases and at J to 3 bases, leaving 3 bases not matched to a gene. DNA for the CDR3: TGTGCCAGCAGCTTACTACAGGGGGTCAATCAGCCCCAGCATTTT. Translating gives CASSLLQGVNQPQHF. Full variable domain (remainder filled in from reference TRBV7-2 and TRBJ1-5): GAGVSQSPSNKVTEKGKDVELRCDPISGHTALYWYRQSLGQGLEFLIYFQGNSAPDKSGLPSDRFSAERTGGSVSTLTIQRTQQEDSAVYLCASSLLQGVNQPQHFGDGTRLSIL.

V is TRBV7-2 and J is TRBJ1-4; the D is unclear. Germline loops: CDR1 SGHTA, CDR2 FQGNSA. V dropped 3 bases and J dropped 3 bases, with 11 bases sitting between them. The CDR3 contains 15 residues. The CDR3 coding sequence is TGTGCCAGCAGCTTCGCGGGTTCGGCTAATGAAAAACTGTTTTTT. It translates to CASSFAGSANEKLFF.

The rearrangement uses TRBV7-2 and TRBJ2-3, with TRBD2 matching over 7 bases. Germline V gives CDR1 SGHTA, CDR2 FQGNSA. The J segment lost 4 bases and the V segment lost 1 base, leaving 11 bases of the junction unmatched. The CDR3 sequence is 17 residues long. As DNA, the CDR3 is TGTGCCAGCAGCTTAGAGCGGGGAGCTCTGGGGGCAGATACGCAGTATTTT. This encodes CASSLERGALGADTQYF.

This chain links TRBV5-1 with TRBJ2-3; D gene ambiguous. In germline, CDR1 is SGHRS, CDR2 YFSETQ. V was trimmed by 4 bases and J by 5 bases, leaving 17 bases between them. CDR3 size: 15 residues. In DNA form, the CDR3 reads TGCGCCAGCAGCGTGGCTTACAATTCCCAAGATACGCAGTATTTT. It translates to CASSVAYNSQDTQYF.

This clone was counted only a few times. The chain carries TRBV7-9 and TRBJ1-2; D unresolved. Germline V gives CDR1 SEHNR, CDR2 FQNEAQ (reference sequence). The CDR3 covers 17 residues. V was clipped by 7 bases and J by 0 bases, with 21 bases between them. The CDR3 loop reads CASTLSGGPEANYGYTF. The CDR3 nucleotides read TGTGCCAGCACGCTATCGGGCGGGCCGGAAGCTAACTATGGCTACACCTTC.

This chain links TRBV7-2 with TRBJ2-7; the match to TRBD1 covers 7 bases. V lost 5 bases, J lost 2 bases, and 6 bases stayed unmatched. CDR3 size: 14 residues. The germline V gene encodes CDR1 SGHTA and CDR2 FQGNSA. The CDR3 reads CASSPPTGTYEQYF. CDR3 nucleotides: TGTGCCAGCAGCCCTCCGACAGGGACCTACGAGCAGTACTTC.

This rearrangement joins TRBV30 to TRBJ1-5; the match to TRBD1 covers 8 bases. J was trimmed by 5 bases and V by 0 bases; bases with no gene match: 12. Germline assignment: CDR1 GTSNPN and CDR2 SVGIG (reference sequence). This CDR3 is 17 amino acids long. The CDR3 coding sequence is TGTGCCTGGAGTGTTGTCAGGGGGCGCGTCGGTCATCAGCCCCAGCATTTT. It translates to CAWSVVRGRVGHQPQHF.

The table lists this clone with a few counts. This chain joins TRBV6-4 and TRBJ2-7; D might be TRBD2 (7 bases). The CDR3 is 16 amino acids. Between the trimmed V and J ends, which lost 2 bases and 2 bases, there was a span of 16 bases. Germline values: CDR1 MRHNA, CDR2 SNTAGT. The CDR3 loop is CASSDKRRRGPYEQYF. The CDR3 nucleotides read TGTGCCAGCAGTGACAAGAGAAGGCGGGGGCCCTACGAGCAGTACTTC.

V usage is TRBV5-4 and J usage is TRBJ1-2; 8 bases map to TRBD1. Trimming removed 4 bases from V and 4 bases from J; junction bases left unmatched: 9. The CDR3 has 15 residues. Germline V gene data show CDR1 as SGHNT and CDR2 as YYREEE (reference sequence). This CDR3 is CASSGRAGGAYGYTF. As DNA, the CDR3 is TGTGCCAGCAGCGGGAGGGCAGGGGGCGCCTATGGCTACACCTTC.

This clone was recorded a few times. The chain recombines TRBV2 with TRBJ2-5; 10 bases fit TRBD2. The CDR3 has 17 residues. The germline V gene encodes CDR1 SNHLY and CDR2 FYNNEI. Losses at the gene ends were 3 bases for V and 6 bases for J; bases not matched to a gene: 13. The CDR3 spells CASSEVSGRALGKTQYF. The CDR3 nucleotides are TGTGCCAGCAGTGAGGTCAGCGGGAGGGCCCTGGGAAAGACCCAGTACTTC.

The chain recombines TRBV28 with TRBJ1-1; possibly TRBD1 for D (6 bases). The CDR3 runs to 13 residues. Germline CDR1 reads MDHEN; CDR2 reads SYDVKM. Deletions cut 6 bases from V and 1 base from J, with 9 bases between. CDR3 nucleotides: TGTGCCAGCAGGGGCAGGGGGAACACTGAAGCTTTCTTT. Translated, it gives CASRGRGNTEAFF.

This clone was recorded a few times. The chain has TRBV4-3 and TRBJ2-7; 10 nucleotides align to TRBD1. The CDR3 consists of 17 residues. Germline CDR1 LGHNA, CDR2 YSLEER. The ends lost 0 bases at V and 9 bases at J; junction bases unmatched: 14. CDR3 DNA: TGCGCCAGCAGCCAAGAATATTCGGGGACAGGGGTTCTGGGGCAGTACTTC. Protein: CASSQEYSGTGVLGQYF.

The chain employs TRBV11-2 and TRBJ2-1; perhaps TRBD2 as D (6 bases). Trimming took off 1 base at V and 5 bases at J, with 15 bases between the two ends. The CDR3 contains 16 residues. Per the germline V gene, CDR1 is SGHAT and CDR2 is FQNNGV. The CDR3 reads CASSLGSQRANNEQFF. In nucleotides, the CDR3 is TGTGCCAGCAGCTTAGGTAGTCAGCGGGCAAACAATGAGCAGTTCTTC.

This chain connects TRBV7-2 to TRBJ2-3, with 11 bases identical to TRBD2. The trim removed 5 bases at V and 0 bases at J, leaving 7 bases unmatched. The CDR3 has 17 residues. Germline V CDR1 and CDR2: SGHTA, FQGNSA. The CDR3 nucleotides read TGTGCCAGCAGCCCCGGACTAGCGGGCTATAGCACAGATACGCAGTATTTT. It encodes CASSPGLAGYSTDTQYF. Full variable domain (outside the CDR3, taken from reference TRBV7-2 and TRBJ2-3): GAGVSQSPSNKVTEKGKDVELRCDPISGHTALYWYRQSLGQGLEFLIYFQGNSAPDKSGLPSDRFSAERTGGSVSTLTIQRTQQEDSAVYLCASSPGLAGYSTDTQYFGPGTRLTVL.

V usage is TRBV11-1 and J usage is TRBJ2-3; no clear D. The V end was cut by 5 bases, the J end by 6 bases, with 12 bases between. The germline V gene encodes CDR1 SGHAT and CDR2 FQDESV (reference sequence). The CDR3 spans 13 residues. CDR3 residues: CASSRLEVDTQYF. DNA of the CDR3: TGTGCCAGCAGCCGACTTGAAGTTGATACGCAGTATTTT.